This TCR beta chain originates from a study of post-analysis software for immune sequencing data. General study findings and limits: Compared with controls, patients had more of five or six TRBV segments, including TRBV5-6, TRBV5-1 and TRBV20-1.

Note on this clonotype: Its antigen is unknown.

Presence of unique molecular identifiers characterized the TCR beta cDNA libraries. TCRdb processed the PCR reads anew with MiXCR; each CDR3 protein has one entry. The sample shows more than 500,000 distinct CDR3 sequences, roughly 34% of them seen only once. The CDR3 sequence is 12 residues long. V lost 4 bases to trimming and J lost 2 bases, with 7 bases between them. Per the germline V gene, CDR1 is SQVTM and CDR2 is ANQGSEA. The material sequenced was blood. This TCR was recovered from a girl aged 2-17 years with multiple sclerosis. The chain recombines TRBV29-1 with TRBJ2-3; maybe TRBD1 (5 bases). CDR3 region: CSVADTTDTQYF. CDR3 DNA sequence: TGCAGCGTTGCGGACACCACAGATACGCAGTATTTT.